These 11 T cell receptor beta chains were sequenced from one sample in a study of cytomegalovirus exposure and HLA in healthy donors. With 60 Vbeta and 13 Jbeta primers, the PCR was carried out. Libraries were prepared by immunoSEQ multiplex PCR; TCRdb keeps only in-frame clonotypes and omits some of them. The sample records roughly 140,000 clones, about 70% being singletons. The sample was PBMCs. Every receptor here comes from a woman in her thirties or forties in good health and CMV-seronegative.

The rearrangement uses TRBV27 and TRBJ2-5; possibly TRBD2 for D (5 bases). The CDR3 is 14 amino acids. Trimming removed 3 bases at V and 4 bases at J, with 12 bases between. Germline V CDR1 and CDR2: MNHEY, SMNVEV (reference sequence). The CDR3 DNA sequence: TGTGCCAGCAGTTTGTCGGGGTCGGCAGAGACCCAGTACTTC. Its protein product is CASSLSGSAETQYF.

Only one count was recorded for this clone. In nucleotides, the CDR3 is TGCGCCAGCAGCTCCAGTCACACAGATACGCAGTATTTT. This codes for CASSSSHTDTQYF. The rearrangement uses TRBV5-1 and TRBJ2-3; D is unclear. Germline V lookup: CDR1 SGHRS, CDR2 YFSETQ. CDR3 size: 13 residues. V shed 3 bases and J shed 2 bases, with 7 bases lying between them.

A single count supports this clone. The rearrangement joins TRBV9 to TRBJ1-2; TRBD1 matches at 8 bases. This CDR3 is built from 16 residues. V lost 4 bases to trimming and J lost 2 bases; unmatched junction nucleotides: 10. Germline V CDR1 and CDR2: SGDLS, YYNGEE. Written as DNA, the CDR3 is TGTGCCAGCAGCACGTCCCCCCGACAGGGGAACTATGGCTACACCTTC. It specifies CASSTSPRQGNYGYTF.

This chain uses TRBV4-1 with TRBJ1-1; 8 bases map to TRBD1. The trim removed 1 base at V and 4 bases at J, leaving 26 bases unmatched. Looked up from germline, CDR1 is MGHRA and CDR2 is YSYEKL. This CDR3 has 22 residues. The CDR3 here is CASSQVFPDRVVIGTWGTEAFF. DNA for the CDR3: TGCGCCAGCAGCCAAGTATTCCCGGACAGGGTTGTAATCGGGACTTGGGGCACTGAAGCTTTCTTT.

This clone was counted a few times. The gene calls are TRBV30 and TRBJ1-1; D remains ambiguous. The CDR3 length is 14 residues. Between the trimmed V and J ends, which lost 4 bases and 0 bases, there was a span of 12 bases. Germline assignment: CDR1 GTSNPN and CDR2 SVGIG (reference sequence). CDR3 sequence: CAWISNKMNTEAFF. Written as DNA, the CDR3 is TGTGCCTGGATCTCCAACAAGATGAACACTGAAGCTTTCTTT.

The chain joins TRBV18 to TRBJ1-2; 9 bases are shared with TRBD1. With V trimmed by 0 bases and J by 6 bases, 2 bases remained unmatched. Germline V gene sequence: CDR1 KGHSH, CDR2 LQKENI. CDR3 size: 14 residues. The DNA of the CDR3 is TGTGCCAGCTCACCACCGACAGGGGGAAATGGCTACACCTTC. Translated, it gives CASSPPTGGNGYTF. Filled out from reference TRBV18 and TRBJ1-2, the complete variable domain reads NAGVMQNPRHLVRRRGQEARLRCSPMKGHSHVYWYRQLPEEGLKFMVYLQKENIIDESGMPKERFSAEFPKEGPSILRIQQVVRGDSAAYFCASSPPTGGNGYTFGSGTRLTVV.

The J gene is TRBJ2-2, the V gene TRBV2, with 11 bases aligning to TRBD2. This CDR3 is 14 amino acids long. The V gene end was trimmed by 8 bases and the J gene end by 3 bases; junction bases not matched to a gene: 2. Germline CDR1 SNHLY, CDR2 FYNNEI. The CDR3 region is CASRGLADTGELFF. In nucleotides, the CDR3 is TGTGCCAGCCGGGGACTAGCGGACACCGGGGAGCTGTTTTTT.

This clone occurred a few times. This chain uses TRBV7-2 with TRBJ1-1; D perhaps matches TRBD1 (6 bases). The CDR3 length is 14 residues. V was shortened by 5 bases and J by 0 bases, with 10 bases between the two germline ends. Germline-derived CDR1 and CDR2 are SGHTA and FQGNSA. CDR3 nucleotide sequence: TGTGCCAGCAGCCGACAGGCCCTGAACACTGAAGCTTTCTTT. It encodes CASSRQALNTEAFF.

There are a few counts of this clone. The chain combines TRBV5-1 with TRBJ2-7, with a tentative D call TRBD1 (6 bases). The CDR3 runs to 12 residues. Germline CDR1 and CDR2: SGHRS and YFSETQ. Trimming shortened V by 2 bases and J by 6 bases, and 9 bases separated the two germline ends. CDR3 bases: TGCGCCAGCAGCTTACAGGGACGCGAGCAGTACTTC. It yields the protein CASSLQGREQYF. The full variable domain, completed using reference TRBV5-1 and TRBJ2-7, is KAGVTQTPRYLIKTRGQQVTLSCSPISGHRSVSWYQQTPGQGLQFLFEYFSETQRNKGNFPGRFSGRQFSNSRSEMNVSTLELGDSALYLCASSLQGREQYFGPGTRLTVT.

This rearrangement joins TRBV15 to TRBJ1-5, with D unclear. Looked up from germline, CDR1 is LNHNV and CDR2 is YYDKDF (reference sequence). The CDR3 contains 16 residues. V lost 0 bases, J lost 2 bases, and 11 bases lay in between. This CDR3 is CATSRDHLSGNQPQHF. The CDR3 DNA reads TGTGCCACCAGCAGAGATCATTTGAGTGGCAATCAGCCCCAGCATTTT.

The V gene is TRBV7-9, the J gene TRBJ2-2; 9 nucleotides match TRBD1. The CDR3 is 16 amino acids. V shed 5 bases, J shed 4 bases, and the junction held 8 bases outside the gene matches. Germline CDR1 reads SEHNR; CDR2 reads FQNEAQ (reference sequence). The CDR3 reads CASSPPGQGTTGELFF. The CDR3 coding sequence is TGTGCCAGCAGCCCCCCCGGACAGGGGACCACCGGGGAGCTGTTTTTT.